This TCR beta chain was sequenced in a study of CD8 T cells in ankylosing spondylitis. Study-wide points: Characteristic of ankylosing spondylitis blood, it appeared, was a TCR beta motif comprising about eight highly homologous variants. Enrichment of disease-linked clones was reportedly significant in matched ankylosing spondylitis synovial fluid.

A single record per CDR3 protein comes from TCRdb applying MiXCR to the 5' RACE reads. Found here are roughly 700,000 distinct CDR3 sequences, 15% to 20% of them singletons; the top ten hold about 20%. Trimming removed 4 bases from V and 5 bases from J; junction bases left unmatched: 9. Germline CDR1 reads SGHKS; CDR2 reads YYEKEE (reference sequence). CDR3 length: 15 amino acids. About this clonotype itself: Its antigen is currently unknown.

The chain has TRBV5-5 and TRBJ2-7; 10 nucleotides match TRBD1. The sequenced material came from blood, either unsorted or a sorted T cell fraction (not recorded which). The sequence came from a male donor with ankylosing spondylitis. CDR3 loop: CASSIETGGGDEQYF. The CDR3 DNA is TGTGCCAGCAGCATAGAGACAGGGGGCGGCGACGAGCAGTACTTC.